This T cell receptor (beta chain) was sequenced in a study of cytomegalovirus exposure and HLA in healthy donors. With 2 bases removed from V and 5 bases from J, the gap between germline ends came to 9 bases. The CDR3 is made up of 14 amino acids. Germline assignment: CDR1 MNHEY and CDR2 SMNVEV (reference sequence). TCRdb keeps only in-frame clones here, not all; method: immunoSEQ multiplex PCR. The sample yields over 150,000 clones, 85% to 90% seen once. Points from the study as a whole: Most TCR sequences were uncommon, yet certain public TCRs appeared in many donors. In a later analysis, first-cohort TCR clusters were found to tend to co-occur in the 100 to 150 validation repertoires. In vitro experiments confirmed that three CMV-associated chains were specific for CMV antigens. A list of about 160 TCR beta chains associated with cytomegalovirus was given.

As to this clone: As yet, its antigen is unknown.

This chain joins TRBV27 and TRBJ1-4; D remains ambiguous. Sequences were obtained from PBMCs. This clonotype was obtained from a woman in her 30s in good health and CMV-seronegative. The CDR3 is CASSLMYRNEKLFF. Here the CDR3 DNA reads TGTGCCAGCAGTTTAATGTACAGAAATGAAAAACTGTTTTTT.